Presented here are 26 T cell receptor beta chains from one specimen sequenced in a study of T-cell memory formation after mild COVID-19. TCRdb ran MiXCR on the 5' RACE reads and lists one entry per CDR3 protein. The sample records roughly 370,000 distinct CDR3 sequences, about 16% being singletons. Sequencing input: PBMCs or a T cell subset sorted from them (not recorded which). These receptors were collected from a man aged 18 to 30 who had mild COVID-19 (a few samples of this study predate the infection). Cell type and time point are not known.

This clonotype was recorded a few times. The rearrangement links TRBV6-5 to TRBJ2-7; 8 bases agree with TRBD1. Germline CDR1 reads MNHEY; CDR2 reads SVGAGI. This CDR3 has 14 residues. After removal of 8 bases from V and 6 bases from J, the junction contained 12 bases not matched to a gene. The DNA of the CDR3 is TGTGCCAGCGCTGTGGGACAGGTTTTGGGCGAGCAGTACTTC. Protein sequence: CASAVGQVLGEQYF.

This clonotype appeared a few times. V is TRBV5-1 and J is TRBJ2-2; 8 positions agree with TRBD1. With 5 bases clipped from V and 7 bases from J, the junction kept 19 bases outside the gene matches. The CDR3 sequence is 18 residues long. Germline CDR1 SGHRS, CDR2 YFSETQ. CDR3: CASRQYPGTGARHGELFF. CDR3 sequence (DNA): TGCGCCAGCAGGCAGTACCCGGGGACAGGCGCCCGACACGGGGAGCTGTTTTTT. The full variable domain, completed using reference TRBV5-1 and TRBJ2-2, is KAGVTQTPRYLIKTRGQQVTLSCSPISGHRSVSWYQQTPGQGLQFLFEYFSETQRNKGNFPGRFSGRQFSNSRSEMNVSTLELGDSALYLCASRQYPGTGARHGELFFGEGSRLTVL.

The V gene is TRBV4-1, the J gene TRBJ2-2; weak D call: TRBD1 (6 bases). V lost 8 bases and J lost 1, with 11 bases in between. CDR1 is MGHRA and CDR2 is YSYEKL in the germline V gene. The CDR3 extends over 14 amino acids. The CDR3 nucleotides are TGCGCCAGCCGTAGGGGACAGAACACCGGGGAGCTGTTTTTT. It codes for CASRRGQNTGELFF.

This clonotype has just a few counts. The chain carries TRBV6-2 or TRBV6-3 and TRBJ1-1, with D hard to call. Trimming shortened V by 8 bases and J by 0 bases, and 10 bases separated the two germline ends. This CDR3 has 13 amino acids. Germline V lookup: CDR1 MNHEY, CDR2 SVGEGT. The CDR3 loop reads CASWSGLNTEAFF. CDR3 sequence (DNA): TGTGCCAGCTGGTCAGGTCTGAACACTGAAGCTTTCTTT.

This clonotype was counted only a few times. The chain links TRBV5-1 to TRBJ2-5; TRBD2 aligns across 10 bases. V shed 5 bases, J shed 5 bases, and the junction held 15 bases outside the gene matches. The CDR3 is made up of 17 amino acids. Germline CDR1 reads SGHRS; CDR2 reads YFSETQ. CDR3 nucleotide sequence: TGCGCCAGCAGTTCCGGAGCGGGGGGGCATTATGTCGAGACCCAGTACTTC. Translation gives CASSSGAGGHYVETQYF.

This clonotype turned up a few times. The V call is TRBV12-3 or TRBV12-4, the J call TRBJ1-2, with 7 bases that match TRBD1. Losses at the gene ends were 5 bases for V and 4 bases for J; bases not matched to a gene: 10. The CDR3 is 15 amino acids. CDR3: CASSTGTASLYGYTF. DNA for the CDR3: TGTGCCAGCAGTACCGGGACAGCGAGCCTCTATGGCTACACCTTC.

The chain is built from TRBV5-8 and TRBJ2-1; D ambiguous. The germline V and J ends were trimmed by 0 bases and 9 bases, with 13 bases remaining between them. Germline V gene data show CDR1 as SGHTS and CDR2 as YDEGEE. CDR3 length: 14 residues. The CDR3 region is CASSLVVVRGEQFF. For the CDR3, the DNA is TGTGCCAGCAGCTTGGTGGTTGTTCGTGGTGAGCAGTTCTTC.

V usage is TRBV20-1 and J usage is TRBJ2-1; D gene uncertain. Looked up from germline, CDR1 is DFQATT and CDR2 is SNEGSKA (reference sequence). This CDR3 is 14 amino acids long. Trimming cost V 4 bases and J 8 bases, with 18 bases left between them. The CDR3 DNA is TGCAGTGCTATCCCCGACTCCGGCGGCGATGAGCAGTTCTTC. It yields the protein CSAIPDSGGDEQFF.

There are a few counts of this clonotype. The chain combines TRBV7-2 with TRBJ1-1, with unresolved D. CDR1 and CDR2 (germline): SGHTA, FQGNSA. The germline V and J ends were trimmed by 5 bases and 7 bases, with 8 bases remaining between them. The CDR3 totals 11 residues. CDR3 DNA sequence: TGTGCCAGCAGCGAGGGAGGTGAAGCTTTCTTT. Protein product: CASSEGGEAFF. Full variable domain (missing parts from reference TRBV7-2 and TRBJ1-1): GAGVSQSPSNKVTEKGKDVELRCDPISGHTALYWYRQSLGQGLEFLIYFQGNSAPDKSGLPSDRFSAERTGGSVSTLTIQRTQQEDSAVYLCASSEGGEAFFGQGTRLTVV.

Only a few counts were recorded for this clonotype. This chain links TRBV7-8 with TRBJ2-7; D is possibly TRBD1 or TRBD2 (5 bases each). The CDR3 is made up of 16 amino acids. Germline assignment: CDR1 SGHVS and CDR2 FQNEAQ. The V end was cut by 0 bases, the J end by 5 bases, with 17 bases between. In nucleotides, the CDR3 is TGTGCCAGCAGCTTAGCGCGTCGAGGGGCTAAGGACGAGCAGTACGTC. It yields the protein CASSLARRGAKDEQYV.

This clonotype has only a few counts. The CDR3 DNA sequence: TGTGCCAGCAGATCGCGAGACACCCAGAATCAGCCCCAGCATTTT. It codes for CASRSRDTQNQPQHF. The chain couples TRBV6-5 to TRBJ1-5; no clear D gene. Germline V gives CDR1 MNHEY, CDR2 SVGAGI. Trimming cost V 6 bases and J 4 bases, with 16 bases left between them. The CDR3 is 15 amino acids.

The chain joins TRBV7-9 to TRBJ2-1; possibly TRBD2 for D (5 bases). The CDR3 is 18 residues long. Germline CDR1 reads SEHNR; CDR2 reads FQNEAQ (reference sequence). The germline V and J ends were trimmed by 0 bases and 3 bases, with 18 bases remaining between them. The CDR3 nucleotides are TGTGCCAGCAGCTTAGCGCAAGTACTAGTCCTCGGCTACAATGAGCAGTTCTTC. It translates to CASSLAQVLVLGYNEQFF.

The CDR3 DNA sequence: TGTGCCAGCAGCGGATCCGGGGGGGCCGGAGATACGCAGTATTTT. This codes for CASSGSGGAGDTQYF. The J gene is TRBJ2-3, the V gene TRBV7-9; TRBD2 matches at 8 bases. The CDR3 extends over 15 amino acids. Germline V gene sequence: CDR1 SEHNR, CDR2 FQNEAQ (reference sequence). V lost 5 bases and J lost 5; bases outside the gene matches: 9.

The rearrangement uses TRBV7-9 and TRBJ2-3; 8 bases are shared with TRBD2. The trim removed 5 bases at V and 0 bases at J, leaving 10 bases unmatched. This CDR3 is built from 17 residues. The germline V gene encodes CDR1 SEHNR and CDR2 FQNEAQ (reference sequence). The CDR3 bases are TGTGCCAGCAGCAGAGAGACCGGGACTAGGAGCACAGATACGCAGTATTTT. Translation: CASSRETGTRSTDTQYF.

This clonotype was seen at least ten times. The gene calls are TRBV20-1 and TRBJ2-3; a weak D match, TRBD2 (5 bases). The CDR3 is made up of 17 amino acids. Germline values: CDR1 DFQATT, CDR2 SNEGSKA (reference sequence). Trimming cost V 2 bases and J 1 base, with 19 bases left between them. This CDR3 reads CSARSPGFKGGTDTQYF. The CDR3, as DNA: TGCAGTGCTAGAAGTCCAGGATTCAAGGGAGGCACAGATACGCAGTATTTT.

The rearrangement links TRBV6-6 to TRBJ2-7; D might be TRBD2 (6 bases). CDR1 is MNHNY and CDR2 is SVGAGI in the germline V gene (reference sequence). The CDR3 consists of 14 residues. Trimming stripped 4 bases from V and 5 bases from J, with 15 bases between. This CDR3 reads CASSFLPGDDEQYF. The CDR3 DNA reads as TGTGCCAGCAGTTTCCTCCCGGGGGACGACGAGCAGTACTTC.

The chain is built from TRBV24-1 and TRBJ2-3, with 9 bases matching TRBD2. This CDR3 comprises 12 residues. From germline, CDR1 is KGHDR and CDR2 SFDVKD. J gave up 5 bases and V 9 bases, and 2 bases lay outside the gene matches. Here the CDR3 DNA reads TGTGCCACCGCGCGGGAGGGAGATACGCAGTATTTT. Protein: CATAREGDTQYF.

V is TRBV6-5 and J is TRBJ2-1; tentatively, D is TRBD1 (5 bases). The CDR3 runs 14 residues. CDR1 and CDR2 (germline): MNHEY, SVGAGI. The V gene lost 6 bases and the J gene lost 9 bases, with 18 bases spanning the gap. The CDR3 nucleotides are TGTGCCAGCAGGGTCTGGGGCACCCAGGGTGAGCAGTTCTTC. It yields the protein CASRVWGTQGEQFF.

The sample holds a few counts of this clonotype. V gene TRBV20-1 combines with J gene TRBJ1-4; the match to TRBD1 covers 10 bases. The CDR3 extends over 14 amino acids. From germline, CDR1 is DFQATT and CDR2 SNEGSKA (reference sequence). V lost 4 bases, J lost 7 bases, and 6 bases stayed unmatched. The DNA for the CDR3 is TGCAGTGCTACAGACAGGGGGCAAGTTGAAAAACTGTTTTTT. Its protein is CSATDRGQVEKLFF.

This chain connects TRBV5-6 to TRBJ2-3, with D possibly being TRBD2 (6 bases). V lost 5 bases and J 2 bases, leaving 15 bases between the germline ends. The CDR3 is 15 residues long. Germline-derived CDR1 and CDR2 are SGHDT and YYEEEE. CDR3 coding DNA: TGTGCCAGCAGGCGCGCGGGACGGAACACAGATACGCAGTATTTT. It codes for CASRRAGRNTDTQYF. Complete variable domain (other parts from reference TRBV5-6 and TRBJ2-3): DAGVTQSPTHLIKTRGQQVTLRCSPKSGHDTVSWYQQALGQGPQFIFQYYEEEERQRGNFPDRFSGHQFPNYSSELNVNALLLGDSALYLCASRRAGRNTDTQYFGPGTRLTVL.

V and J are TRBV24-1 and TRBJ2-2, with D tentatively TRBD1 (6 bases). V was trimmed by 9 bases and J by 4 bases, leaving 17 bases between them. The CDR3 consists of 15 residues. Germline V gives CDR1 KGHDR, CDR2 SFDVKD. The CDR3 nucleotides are TGTGCCACCCCTTTTGACAGGTTCGGCACCGGGGAGCTGTTTTTT. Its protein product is CATPFDRFGTGELFF.

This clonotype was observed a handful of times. CDR3: CASARGGEEKLFF. As DNA, the CDR3 is TGTGCCAGCGCTCGTGGCGGGGAAGAAAAACTGTTTTTT. The rearrangement joins TRBV12-3 or TRBV12-4 to TRBJ1-4; D gene unclear. Trimming took 8 bases from V and 8 from J, leaving 15 bases between them. This CDR3 region has 13 residues.

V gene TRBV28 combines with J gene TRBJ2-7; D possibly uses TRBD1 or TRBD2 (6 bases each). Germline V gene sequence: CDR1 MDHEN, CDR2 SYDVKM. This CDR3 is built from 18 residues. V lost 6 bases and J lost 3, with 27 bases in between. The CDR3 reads CASSSIGGGGSPLYEQYV. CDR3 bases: TGTGCCAGCAGCTCTATCGGGGGCGGCGGGTCCCCTCTCTACGAGCAGTACGTC.

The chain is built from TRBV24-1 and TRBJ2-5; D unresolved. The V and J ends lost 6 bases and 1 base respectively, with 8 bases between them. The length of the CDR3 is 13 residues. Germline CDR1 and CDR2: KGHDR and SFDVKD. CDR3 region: CATSKRSQETQYF. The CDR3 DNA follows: TGTGCCACCAGTAAGAGGTCCCAAGAGACCCAGTACTTC.

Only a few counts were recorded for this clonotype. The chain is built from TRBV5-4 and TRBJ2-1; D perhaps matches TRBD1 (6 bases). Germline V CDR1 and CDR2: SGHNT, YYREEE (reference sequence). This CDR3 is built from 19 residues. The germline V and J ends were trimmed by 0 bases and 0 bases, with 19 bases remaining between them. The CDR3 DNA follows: TGTGCCAGCAGCTTGGGGGAGCTGGACGGGACACTCTCCTACAATGAGCAGTTCTTC. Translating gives CASSLGELDGTLSYNEQFF.

The CDR3 sequence: CASRDQWGIGELFF. The CDR3 DNA follows: TGTGCCAGCAGGGACCAGTGGGGTATCGGGGAGCTGTTTTTT. This chain uses TRBV2 with TRBJ2-2; D uncertain. Germline V gene lookup returns CDR1 SNHLY and CDR2 FYNNEI. CDR3 length equals 14 residues. V gave up 6 bases and J gave up 7 bases, with 15 bases separating them.